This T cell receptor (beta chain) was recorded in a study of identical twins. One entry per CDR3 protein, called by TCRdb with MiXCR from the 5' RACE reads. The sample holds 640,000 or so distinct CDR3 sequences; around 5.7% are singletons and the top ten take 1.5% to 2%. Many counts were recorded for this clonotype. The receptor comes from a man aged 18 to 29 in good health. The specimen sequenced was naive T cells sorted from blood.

This CDR3 reads CSVAEVYSSYEQYF. In DNA, the CDR3 is TGCAGCGTTGCGGAGGTTTACTCGAGCTACGAGCAGTACTTC. The chain uses TRBV29-1 and TRBJ2-7; D perhaps matches TRBD2 (5 bases). The V and J ends lost 4 bases and 3 bases respectively, with 16 bases between them. The CDR3 consists of 14 residues. Germline V gene data show CDR1 as SQVTM and CDR2 as ANQGSEA.